This entry lists 5 T cell receptor beta chains sequenced from one sample in a study of blood T cell repertoires in COVID-19. Measured with immunoSEQ multiplex PCR; TCRdb has only the in-frame clones, and not every one. The data show 140,000 to 150,000 clones, over 80% seen once. Sequenced: peripheral blood. These receptors all come from a man between 60 and 75 years old with active or convalescent COVID-19.

The V call is TRBV29-1, the J call TRBJ2-1, with a possible D match to TRBD1 (6 bases). Germline V gives CDR1 SQVTM, CDR2 ANQGSEA. The CDR3 is 12 amino acids. Trimming pared 6 bases from V and 7 bases from J, leaving 13 bases between. Written as DNA, the CDR3 is TGCAGCGTGGGGCGGACAGAGAATGAGCAGTTCTTC. Amino acid sequence: CSVGRTENEQFF.

This clone has just one count. The J gene is TRBJ2-1, the V gene TRBV6-6; 8 nucleotides agree with TRBD2. Germline V gives CDR1 MNHNY, CDR2 SVGAGI (reference sequence). With 5 bases clipped from V and 7 bases from J, the junction kept 10 bases outside the gene matches. This CDR3 spans 15 amino acids. The CDR3: CASSPAGVLVNEQFF. For the CDR3, the DNA is TGTGCCAGCAGTCCAGCGGGAGTCCTAGTAAATGAGCAGTTCTTC.

The chain is built from TRBV6-5 and TRBJ1-1; a possible D gene is TRBD1 (6 bases). Germline V gives CDR1 MNHEY, CDR2 SVGAGI. The CDR3 extends over 15 amino acids. Trimming took 5 bases from V and 0 from J, leaving 13 bases between them. This CDR3 is CASSPRTEMNTEAFF. The CDR3 nucleotides are TGTGCCAGCAGTCCACGGACAGAGATGAACACTGAAGCTTTCTTT.

This chain uses TRBV7-3 with TRBJ2-5; 11 bases fit TRBD1. Germline CDR1 reads SGHTA; CDR2 reads FQGTGA. Trimming at V came to 5 bases and at J to 2 bases, leaving 4 bases not matched to a gene. The CDR3 extends over 15 amino acids. The CDR3 spells CASSRGTGGQETQYF. The CDR3 nucleotides are TGTGCCAGCAGCAGAGGGACAGGGGGGCAAGAGACCCAGTACTTC.

This clone was detected only once. The genes are TRBV2 and TRBJ1-5, with TRBD1 as a possible D gene (6 bases). This CDR3 is 15 amino acids long. Per germline, CDR1 SNHLY and CDR2 FYNNEI. V lost 2 bases and J lost 6, with 14 bases in between. The CDR3 reads CASSEIGGRGQPQHF. As DNA, the CDR3 is TGTGCCAGCAGTGAAATTGGGGGCCGGGGTCAGCCCCAGCATTTT.